The 14 T cell receptor beta chains below come from one sample, sequenced in a study of OX40 agonist ivuxolimab in advanced cancers. The data were produced by immunoSEQ multiplex PCR, yet TCRdb's version contains in-frame clones alone and is incomplete. Among 35,000 to 45,000 clones, about 90% were seen once, and the ten largest hold 19%. Specimen: CD4+ or CD8+ T cells sorted from blood, collected in a trial of the OX40 agonist ivuxolimab. The receptors shown here come from an adult with an advanced solid tumor such as melanoma, head and neck, liver or kidney cancer.

The V gene is TRBV7-9, the J gene TRBJ1-2; D is unclear. Looked up from germline, CDR1 is SEHNR and CDR2 is FQNEAQ (reference sequence). The length of the CDR3 is 14 residues. Trimming cost V 1 base and J 4 bases, with 10 bases left between them. CDR3 sequence: CASSLESVAYGYTF. For the CDR3, the DNA is TGTGCCAGCAGCTTAGAAAGTGTGGCCTATGGCTACACCTTC.

This chain connects TRBV15 to TRBJ1-3, with D possibly matching TRBD1 (6 bases). The CDR3 is made up of 17 amino acids. Trimming stripped 5 bases from V and 4 bases from J, with 21 bases between. CDR1 is LNHNV, CDR2 YYDKDF, per germline (reference sequence). CDR3 nucleotide sequence: TGTGCCACCAGCGGACAGCCTCCAGGGGAGCGGGGAAACACCATATATTTT. Residues: CATSGQPPGERGNTIYF.

This sequence joins TRBV30 and TRBJ2-3, with TRBD2 identical over 15 bases. The germline gives CDR1 GTSNPN, CDR2 SVGIG (reference sequence). After removal of 5 bases from V and 4 bases from J, the junction contained 7 bases not matched to a gene. CDR3 length: 16 residues. This CDR3 is CAWGEGLAGGPDTQYF. The CDR3 nucleotides read TGTGCCTGGGGAGAGGGACTAGCGGGGGGTCCAGATACGCAGTATTTT.

The chain employs TRBV2 and TRBJ2-3, with 10 bases identical to TRBD1. The V and J ends lost 6 bases and 1 base, in that order; junction bases with no gene match: 4. The V gene's germline CDR1 is SNHLY and CDR2 FYNNEI. The CDR3 totals 15 residues. The CDR3 nucleotides are TGTGCCAGCAGCCCAGGGACAGGGGGCACAGATACGCAGTATTTT. Its translation is CASSPGTGGTDTQYF.

The chain carries TRBV7-8 and TRBJ1-2; 10 nucleotides align to TRBD1. Trimming at V came to 4 bases and at J to 1 base, leaving 9 bases not matched to a gene. CDR3 length: 17 amino acids. Per the germline V gene, CDR1 is SGHVS and CDR2 is FQNEAQ. CDR3 region: CASSSTGTGDINYGYTF. The CDR3 region has the DNA TGTGCCAGCAGCTCGACCGGGACAGGGGATATTAACTATGGCTACACCTTC.

This chain links TRBV6-5 with TRBJ2-2, with D unresolved. Trimming took 6 bases from V and 6 from J, leaving 8 bases between them. Germline lookup yields CDR1 MNHEY and CDR2 SVGAGI. The CDR3 runs to 12 residues. CDR3 nucleotide sequence: TGTGCCAGCAGGTCCTGGTCCGGGGAGCTGTTTTTT. It codes for CASRSWSGELFF.

This clone was seen only once. The chain recombines TRBV4-1 with TRBJ2-5; 7 bases match TRBD2. In germline, CDR1 is MGHRA, CDR2 YSYEKL. The V gene end was trimmed by 0 bases and the J gene end by 0 bases; junction bases not matched to a gene: 13. The CDR3 is 19 amino acids. The CDR3 reads CASSQDRDGSGAHQETQYF. CDR3 DNA: TGCGCCAGCAGCCAAGATCGGGATGGAAGCGGGGCTCACCAAGAGACCCAGTACTTC.

V is TRBV4-2 and J is TRBJ1-2; D ambiguous. Deletions cut 4 bases from V and 2 bases from J, with 17 bases between. Germline values: CDR1 LGHNA, CDR2 YNFKEQ. This CDR3 region has 16 residues. As DNA, the CDR3 is TGTGCCAGCAGCCCGAGCGCCGAGACACTGAACTATGGCTACACCTTC. Its translation: CASSPSAETLNYGYTF.

V gene TRBV28 combines with J gene TRBJ2-7; possible D gene TRBD2, 6 bases. Germline CDR1 and CDR2: MDHEN and SYDVKM. CDR3 length: 15 residues. V lost 1 base and J 2 bases, leaving 12 bases between the germline ends. Written as DNA, the CDR3 is TGTGCCAGCAGTTTATCACCCCGGGGGACCTACGAGCAGTACTTC. As protein: CASSLSPRGTYEQYF.

This chain joins TRBV7-9 and TRBJ2-5, with 7 bases that match TRBD1. The germline V gene encodes CDR1 SEHNR and CDR2 FQNEAQ (reference sequence). The CDR3 is 15 residues long. J lost 1 base, V lost 10 bases, and 12 bases had no gene match. CDR3 residues: CATGDSRTGQETQYF. The CDR3 DNA is TGTGCCACCGGGGACAGTCGGACTGGCCAAGAGACCCAGTACTTC.

CDR3 sequence: CATSRDRSGREQYF. CDR3 sequence (DNA): TGTGCCACCAGCAGAGATAGATCGGGGCGCGAGCAGTACTTC. The chain is built from TRBV15 and TRBJ2-7, with D perhaps TRBD1 or TRBD2 (5 bases each). CDR1 and CDR2 (germline): LNHNV, YYDKDF (reference sequence). Trimming stripped 0 bases from V and 6 bases from J, with 12 bases between. The CDR3 is 14 residues long.

The gene calls are TRBV30 and TRBJ2-3, with 11 bases matching TRBD2. The CDR3 consists of 16 residues. CDR1 is GTSNPN and CDR2 is SVGIG in the germline V gene (reference sequence). The ends lost 5 bases at V and 5 bases at J; junction bases unmatched: 12. The CDR3 here is CAWVHMTSGDGDTQYF. Written as DNA, the CDR3 is TGTGCCTGGGTTCACATGACTAGCGGGGATGGAGATACGCAGTATTTT.

The chain employs TRBV5-6 and TRBJ2-1, with D perhaps TRBD2 (7 bases). Per the germline V gene, CDR1 is SGHDT and CDR2 is YYEEEE. This CDR3 has 15 residues. The V end lost 2 bases, the J end lost 0 bases, and 9 bases lay between the germline ends. The CDR3, as DNA: TGTGCCAGCAGCTTTGGGGGGGCCTCCTACAATGAGCAGTTCTTC. Translating gives CASSFGGASYNEQFF. The whole variable domain, remainder taken from reference TRBV5-6 and TRBJ2-1, is DAGVTQSPTHLIKTRGQQVTLRCSPKSGHDTVSWYQQALGQGPQFIFQYYEEEERQRGNFPDRFSGHQFPNYSSELNVNALLLGDSALYLCASSFGGASYNEQFFGPGTRLTVL.

This clone was counted once. The gene calls are TRBV6-5 and TRBJ1-1; possibly TRBD1 for D (5 bases). The V and J ends lost 6 bases and 0 bases respectively, with 11 bases between them. Germline V gene data show CDR1 as MNHEY and CDR2 as SVGAGI. There are 14 residues in the CDR3. CDR3 loop: CASRSQGLNTEAFF. The CDR3 nucleotides read TGTGCCAGCAGATCTCAGGGACTGAACACTGAAGCTTTCTTT.